This TCR beta chain was documented in a study of tumor-infiltrating lymphocytes in primary liver carcinoma. The study, taken as a whole, reports: Tumors carried a top-250-clone fraction significantly exceeding that of blood (p = 0.039). Between tumor regions, pairs overlapped more than tumor-adjacent and tumor-blood pairs did.

The source of the blood RNA was unsorted whole blood, and germline DNA was extracted as well. V lost 0 bases to trimming and J lost 6 bases, with 5 bases between them. The CDR3 consists of 13 residues. CDR1 and CDR2 (germline): MGHRA, YSYEKL. The template, approximately 500 ng total RNA, yielded TCR beta cDNA made with a constant-region primer. Modified slightly, ARM-PCR produced TCR beta libraries over three nested multiplex PCR rounds. It was with TRBV1-TRBV30 forward primers and a C-beta reverse primer that the first two PCR rounds were run, at around 9 cycles each. TCRdb reanalysed the multiplex PCR reads using MiXCR and keeps one entry per CDR3 protein. This sample has fewer than 400,000 distinct CDR3 sequences, with about three fifths found just once. As to this clonotype: The antigen is unknown.

This TCR came from a woman in her thirties with primary liver carcinoma and hepatitis B virus infection. Specimen: peripheral blood. This chain links TRBV4-1 with TRBJ2-2; no definite D call. DNA of the CDR3: TGCGCCAGCAGCCAAGAGGCTGCCGGGGAGCTGTTTTTT. Translating gives CASSQEAAGELFF.